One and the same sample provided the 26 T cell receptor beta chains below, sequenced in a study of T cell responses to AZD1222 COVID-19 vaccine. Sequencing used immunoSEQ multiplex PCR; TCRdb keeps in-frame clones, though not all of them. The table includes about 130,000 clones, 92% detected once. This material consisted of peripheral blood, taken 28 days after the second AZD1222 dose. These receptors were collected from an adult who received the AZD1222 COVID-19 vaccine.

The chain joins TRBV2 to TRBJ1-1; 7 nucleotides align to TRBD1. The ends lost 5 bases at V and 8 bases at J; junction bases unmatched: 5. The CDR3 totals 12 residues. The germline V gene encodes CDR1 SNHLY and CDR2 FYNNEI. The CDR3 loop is CASSPWTGEAFF. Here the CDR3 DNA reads TGTGCCAGCAGTCCTTGGACAGGCGAAGCTTTCTTT.

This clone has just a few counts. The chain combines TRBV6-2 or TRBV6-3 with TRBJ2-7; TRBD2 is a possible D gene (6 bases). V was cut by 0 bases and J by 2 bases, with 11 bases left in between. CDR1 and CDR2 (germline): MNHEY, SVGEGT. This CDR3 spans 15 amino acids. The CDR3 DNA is TGTGCCAGCAGTTACTCGCGGCTAGCGACCTACGAGCAGTACTTC. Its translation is CASSYSRLATYEQYF.

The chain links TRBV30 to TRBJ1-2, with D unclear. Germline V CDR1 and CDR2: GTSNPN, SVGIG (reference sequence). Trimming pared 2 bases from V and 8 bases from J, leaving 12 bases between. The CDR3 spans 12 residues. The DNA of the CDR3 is TGTGCCTGGAGTTTGACGGTGCAGGGCTACACCTTC. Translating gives CAWSLTVQGYTF. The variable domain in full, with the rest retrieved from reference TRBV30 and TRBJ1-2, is SQTIHQWPATLVQPVGSPLSLECTVEGTSNPNLYWYRQAAGRGLQLLFYSVGIGQISSEVPQNLSASRPQDRQFILSSKKLLLSDSGFYLCAWSLTVQGYTFGSGTRLTVV.

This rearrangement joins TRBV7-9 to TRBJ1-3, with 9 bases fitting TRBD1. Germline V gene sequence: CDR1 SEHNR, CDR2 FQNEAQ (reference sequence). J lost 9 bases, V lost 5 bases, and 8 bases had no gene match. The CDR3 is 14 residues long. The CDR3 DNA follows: TGTGCCAGCAGCACCGGGACAGGGTTAAGCACCATATATTTT. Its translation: CASSTGTGLSTIYF.

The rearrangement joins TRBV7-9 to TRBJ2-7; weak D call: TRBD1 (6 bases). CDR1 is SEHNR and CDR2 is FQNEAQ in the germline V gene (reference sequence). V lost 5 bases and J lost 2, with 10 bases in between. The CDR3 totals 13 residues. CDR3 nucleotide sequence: TGTGCCAGCAGCCCTGGACAGACCTACGAGCAGTACTTC. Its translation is CASSPGQTYEQYF.

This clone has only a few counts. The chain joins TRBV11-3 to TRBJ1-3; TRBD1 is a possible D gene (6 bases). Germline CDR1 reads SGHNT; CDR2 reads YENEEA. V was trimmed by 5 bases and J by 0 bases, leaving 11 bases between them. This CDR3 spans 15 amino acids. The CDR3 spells CASSHQQGSGNTIYF. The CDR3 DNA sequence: TGTGCCAGCAGCCACCAACAGGGCTCTGGAAACACCATATATTTT.

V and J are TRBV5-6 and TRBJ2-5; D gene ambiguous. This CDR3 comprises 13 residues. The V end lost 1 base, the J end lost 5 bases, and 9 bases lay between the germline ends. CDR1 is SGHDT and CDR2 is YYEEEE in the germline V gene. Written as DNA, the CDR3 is TGTGCCAGCAGCTTGCGGGTGGACGAGACCCAGTACTTC. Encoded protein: CASSLRVDETQYF.

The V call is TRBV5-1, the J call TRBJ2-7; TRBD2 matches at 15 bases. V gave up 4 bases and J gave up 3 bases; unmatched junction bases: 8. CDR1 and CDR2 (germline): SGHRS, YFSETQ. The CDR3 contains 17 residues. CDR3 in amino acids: CASSPGLAGGLVYEQYF. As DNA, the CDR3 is TGCGCCAGCAGCCCGGGACTAGCGGGAGGACTCGTCTACGAGCAGTACTTC.

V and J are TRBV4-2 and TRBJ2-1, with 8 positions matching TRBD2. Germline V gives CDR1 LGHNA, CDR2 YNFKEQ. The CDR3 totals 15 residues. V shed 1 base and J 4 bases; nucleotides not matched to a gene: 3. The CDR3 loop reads CASSQVAGPYNEQFF. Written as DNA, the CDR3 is TGTGCCAGCAGCCAAGTAGCGGGGCCTTACAATGAGCAGTTCTTC.

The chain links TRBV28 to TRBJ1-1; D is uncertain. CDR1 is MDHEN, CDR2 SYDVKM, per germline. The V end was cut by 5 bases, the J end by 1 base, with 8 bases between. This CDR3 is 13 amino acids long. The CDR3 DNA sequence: TGTGCCAGCAGTCCCCCCAGGAACACTGAAGCTTTCTTT. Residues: CASSPPRNTEAFF.

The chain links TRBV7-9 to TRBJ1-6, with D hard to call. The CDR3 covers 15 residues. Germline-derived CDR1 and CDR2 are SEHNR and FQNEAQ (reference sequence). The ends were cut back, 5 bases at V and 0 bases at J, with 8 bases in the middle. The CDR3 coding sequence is TGTGCCAGCAGCCCCCGGAGCTCCTATAATTCACCCCTCCACTTT. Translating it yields CASSPRSSYNSPLHF. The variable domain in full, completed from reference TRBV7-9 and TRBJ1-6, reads DTGVSQNPRHKITKRGQNVTFRCDPISEHNRLYWYRQTLGQGPEFLTYFQNEAQLEKSRLLSDRFSAERPKGSFSTLEIQRTEQGDSAMYLCASSPRSSYNSPLHFGNGTRLTVT.

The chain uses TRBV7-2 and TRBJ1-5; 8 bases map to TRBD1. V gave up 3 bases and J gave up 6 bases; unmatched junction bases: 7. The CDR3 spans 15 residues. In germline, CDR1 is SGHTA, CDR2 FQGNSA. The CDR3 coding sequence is TGTGCCAGCAGCTTGTGGGCAGGGGGCCTTCAGCCCCAGCATTTT. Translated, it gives CASSLWAGGLQPQHF.

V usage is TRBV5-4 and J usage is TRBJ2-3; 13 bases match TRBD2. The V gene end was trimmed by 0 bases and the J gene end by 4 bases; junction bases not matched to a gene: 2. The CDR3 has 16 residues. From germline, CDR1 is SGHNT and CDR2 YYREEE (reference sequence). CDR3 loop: CASSLAGLAGADTQYF. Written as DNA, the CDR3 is TGTGCCAGCAGCTTGGCAGGACTAGCGGGAGCAGATACGCAGTATTTT.

CDR3 bases: TGTGCCAGCAGCCAGGGGGCAGGCAGGGGTGAGCAGTTCTTC. It yields the protein CASSQGAGRGEQFF. The rearrangement joins TRBV3-1 (or the pseudogene TRBV3-2) to TRBJ2-1, with D possibly matching TRBD1 (6 bases). There are 14 residues in the CDR3. V was shortened by 3 bases and J by 9 bases, with 15 bases between the two germline ends. Germline loops: CDR1 LGHDT, CDR2 YNNKEL (reference sequence).

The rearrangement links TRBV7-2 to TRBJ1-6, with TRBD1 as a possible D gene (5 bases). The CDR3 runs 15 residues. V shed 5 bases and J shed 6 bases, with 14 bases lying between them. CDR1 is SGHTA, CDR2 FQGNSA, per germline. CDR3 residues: CASSLLPGLNSPLHF. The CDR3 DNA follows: TGTGCCAGCAGCCTCCTTCCAGGGCTTAATTCACCCCTCCACTTT.

The CDR3 region has the DNA TGTGCCAGCAGTCTCGGGAGTTTCACCTACAATGAGCAGTTCTTC. This encodes CASSLGSFTYNEQFF. This chain uses TRBV27 with TRBJ2-1; perhaps TRBD2 as D (6 bases). CDR1 and CDR2 (germline): MNHEY, SMNVEV (reference sequence). The V end was cut by 5 bases, the J end by 2 bases, with 13 bases between. The CDR3 covers 15 residues.

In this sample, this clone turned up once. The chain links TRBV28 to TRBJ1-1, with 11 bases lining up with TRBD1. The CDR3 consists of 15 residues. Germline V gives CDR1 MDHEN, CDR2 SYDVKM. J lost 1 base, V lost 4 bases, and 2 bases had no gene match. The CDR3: CASSSGQGANTEAFF. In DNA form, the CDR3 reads TGTGCCAGCAGTTCTGGACAGGGGGCGAACACTGAAGCTTTCTTT.

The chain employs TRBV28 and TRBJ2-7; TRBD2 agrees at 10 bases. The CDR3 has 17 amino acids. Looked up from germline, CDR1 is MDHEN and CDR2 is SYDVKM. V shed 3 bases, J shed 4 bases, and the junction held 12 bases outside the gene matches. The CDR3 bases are TGTGCCAGCAGTTTGCCACTAGCGGGAATTTTAAGGTACGAGCAGTACTTC. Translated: CASSLPLAGILRYEQYF.

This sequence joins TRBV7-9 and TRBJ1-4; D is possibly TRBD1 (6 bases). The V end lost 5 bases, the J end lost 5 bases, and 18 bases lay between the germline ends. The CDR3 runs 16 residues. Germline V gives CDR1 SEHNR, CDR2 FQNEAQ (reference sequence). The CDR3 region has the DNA TGTGCCAGCAGCACCGACAGGCGGCCCAGCAATGAAAAACTGTTTTTT. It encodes CASSTDRRPSNEKLFF. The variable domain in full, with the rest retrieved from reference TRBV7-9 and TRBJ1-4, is DTGVSQNPRHKITKRGQNVTFRCDPISEHNRLYWYRQTLGQGPEFLTYFQNEAQLEKSRLLSDRFSAERPKGSFSTLEIQRTEQGDSAMYLCASSTDRRPSNEKLFFGSGTQLSVL.

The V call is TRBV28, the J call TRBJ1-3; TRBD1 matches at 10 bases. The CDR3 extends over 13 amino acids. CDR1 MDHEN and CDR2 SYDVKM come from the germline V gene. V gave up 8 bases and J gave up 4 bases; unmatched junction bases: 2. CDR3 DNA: TGTGCCAGCGGGACAGGGGCCGGAAACACCATATATTTT. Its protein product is CASGTGAGNTIYF. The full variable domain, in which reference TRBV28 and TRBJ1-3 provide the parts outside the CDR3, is DVKVTQSSRYLVKRTGEKVFLECVQDMDHENMFWYRQDPGLGLRLIYFSYDVKMKEKGDIPEGYSVSREKKERFSLILESASTNQTSMYLCASGTGAGNTIYFGEGSWLTVV.

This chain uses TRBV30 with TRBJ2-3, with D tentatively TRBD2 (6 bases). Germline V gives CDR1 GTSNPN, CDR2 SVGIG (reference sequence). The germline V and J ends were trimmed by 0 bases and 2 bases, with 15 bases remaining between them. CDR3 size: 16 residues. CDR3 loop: CAWSVVGRAYTDTQYF. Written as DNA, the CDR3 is TGTGCCTGGAGTGTGGTCGGGAGAGCCTACACAGATACGCAGTATTTT.

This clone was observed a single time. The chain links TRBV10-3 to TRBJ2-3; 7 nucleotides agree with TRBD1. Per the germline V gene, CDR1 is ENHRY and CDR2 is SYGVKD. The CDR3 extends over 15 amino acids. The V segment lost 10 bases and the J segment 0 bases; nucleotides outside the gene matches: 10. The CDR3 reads CATDRTGASTDTQYF. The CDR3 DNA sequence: TGTGCCACCGATCGTACAGGGGCTAGCACAGATACGCAGTATTTT.

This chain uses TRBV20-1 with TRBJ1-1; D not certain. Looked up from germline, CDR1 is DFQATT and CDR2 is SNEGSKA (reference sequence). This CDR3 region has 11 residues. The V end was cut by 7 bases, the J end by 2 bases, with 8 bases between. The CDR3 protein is CSVLTNTEAFF. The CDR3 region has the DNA TGCAGTGTTTTGACAAACACTGAAGCTTTCTTT.

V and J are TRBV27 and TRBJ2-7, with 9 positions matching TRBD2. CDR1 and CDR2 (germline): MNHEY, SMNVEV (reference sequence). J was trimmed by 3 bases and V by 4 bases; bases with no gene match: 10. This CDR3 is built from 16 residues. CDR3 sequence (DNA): TGTGCCAGCAGTTCACACTTTAGCGGGAGACACTACGAGCAGTACTTC. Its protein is CASSSHFSGRHYEQYF.

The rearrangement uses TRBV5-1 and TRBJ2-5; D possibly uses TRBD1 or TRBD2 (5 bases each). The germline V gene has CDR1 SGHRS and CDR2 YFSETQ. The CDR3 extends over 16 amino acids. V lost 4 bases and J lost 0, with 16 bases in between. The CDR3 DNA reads TGCGCCAGCAGCCTGGGACGGACGTCGTACCAAGAGACCCAGTACTTC. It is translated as CASSLGRTSYQETQYF. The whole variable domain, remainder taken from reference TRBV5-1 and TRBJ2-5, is KAGVTQTPRYLIKTRGQQVTLSCSPISGHRSVSWYQQTPGQGLQFLFEYFSETQRNKGNFPGRFSGRQFSNSRSEMNVSTLELGDSALYLCASSLGRTSYQETQYFGPGTRLLVL.

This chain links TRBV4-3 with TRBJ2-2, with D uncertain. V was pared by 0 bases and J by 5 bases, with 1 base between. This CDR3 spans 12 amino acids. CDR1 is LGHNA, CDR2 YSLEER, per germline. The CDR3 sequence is CASSQDTGELFF. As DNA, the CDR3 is TGCGCCAGCAGCCAAGATACCGGGGAGCTGTTTTTT.